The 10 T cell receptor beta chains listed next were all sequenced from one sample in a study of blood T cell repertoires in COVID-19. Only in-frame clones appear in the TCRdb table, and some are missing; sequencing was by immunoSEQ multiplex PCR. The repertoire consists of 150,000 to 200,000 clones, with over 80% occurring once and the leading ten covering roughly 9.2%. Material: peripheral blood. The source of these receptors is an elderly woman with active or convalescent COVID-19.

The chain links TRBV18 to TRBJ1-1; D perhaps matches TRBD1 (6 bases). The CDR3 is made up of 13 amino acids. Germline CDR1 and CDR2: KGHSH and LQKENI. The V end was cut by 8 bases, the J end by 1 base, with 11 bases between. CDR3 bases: TGTGCCAGCCCGAGGGACACGAACACTGAAGCTTTCTTT. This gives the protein CASPRDTNTEAFF.

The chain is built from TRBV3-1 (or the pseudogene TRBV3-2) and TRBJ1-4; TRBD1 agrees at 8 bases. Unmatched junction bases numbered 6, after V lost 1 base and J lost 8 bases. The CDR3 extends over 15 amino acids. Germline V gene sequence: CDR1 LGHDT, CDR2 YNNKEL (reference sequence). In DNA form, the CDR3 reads TGTGCCAGCAGCCAAGGGACAGGGTCATGGGAAAAACTGTTTTTT. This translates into CASSQGTGSWEKLFF.

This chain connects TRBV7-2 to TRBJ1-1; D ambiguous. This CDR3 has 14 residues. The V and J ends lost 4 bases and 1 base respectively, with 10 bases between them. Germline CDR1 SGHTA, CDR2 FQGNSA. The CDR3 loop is CASSSWAGNTEAFF. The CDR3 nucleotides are TGTGCCAGCAGCTCCTGGGCGGGGAACACTGAAGCTTTCTTT.

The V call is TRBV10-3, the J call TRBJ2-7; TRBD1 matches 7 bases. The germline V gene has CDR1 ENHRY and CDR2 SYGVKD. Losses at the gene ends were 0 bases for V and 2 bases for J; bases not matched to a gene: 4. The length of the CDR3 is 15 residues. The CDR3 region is CAISESGTAAYEQYF. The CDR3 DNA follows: TGTGCCATCAGTGAGTCCGGGACAGCCGCCTACGAGCAGTACTTC.

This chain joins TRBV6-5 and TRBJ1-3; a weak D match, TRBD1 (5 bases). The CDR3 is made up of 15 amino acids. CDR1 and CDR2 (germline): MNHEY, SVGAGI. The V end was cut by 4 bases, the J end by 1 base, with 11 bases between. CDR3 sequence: CASSSQGRSGNTIYF. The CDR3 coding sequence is TGTGCCAGCAGTTCTCAGGGAAGATCTGGAAACACCATATATTTT.

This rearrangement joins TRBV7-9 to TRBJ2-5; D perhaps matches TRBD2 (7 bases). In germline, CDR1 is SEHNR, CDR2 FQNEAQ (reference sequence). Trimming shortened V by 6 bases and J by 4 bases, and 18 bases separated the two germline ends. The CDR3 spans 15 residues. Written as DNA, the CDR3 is TGTGCCAGCAGTAAAGAGGGGGGGTCCCGAGAGACCCAGTACTTC. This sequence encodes CASSKEGGSRETQYF.

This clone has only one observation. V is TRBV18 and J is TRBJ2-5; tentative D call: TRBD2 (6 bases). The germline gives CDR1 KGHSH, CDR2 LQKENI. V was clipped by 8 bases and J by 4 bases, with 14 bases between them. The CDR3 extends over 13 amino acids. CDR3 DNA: TGTGCCAGCCGAGATGGGGGAGGAGAGACCCAGTACTTC. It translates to CASRDGGGETQYF. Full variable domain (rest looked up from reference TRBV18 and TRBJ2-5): NAGVMQNPRHLVRRRGQEARLRCSPMKGHSHVYWYRQLPEEGLKFMVYLQKENIIDESGMPKERFSAEFPKEGPSILRIQQVVRGDSAAYFCASRDGGGETQYFGPGTRLLVL.

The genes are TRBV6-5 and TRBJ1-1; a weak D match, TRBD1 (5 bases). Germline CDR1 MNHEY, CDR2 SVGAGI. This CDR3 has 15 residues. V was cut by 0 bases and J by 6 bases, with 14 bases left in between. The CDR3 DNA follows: TGTGCCAGCAGTTACTCGACAGTTTTAGACCCTGAAGCTTTCTTT. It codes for CASSYSTVLDPEAFF.

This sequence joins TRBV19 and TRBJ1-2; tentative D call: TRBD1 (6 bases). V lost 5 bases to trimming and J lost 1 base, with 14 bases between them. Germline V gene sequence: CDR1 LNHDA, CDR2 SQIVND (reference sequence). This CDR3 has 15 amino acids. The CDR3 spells CASSPDSALNYGYTF. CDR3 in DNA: TGTGCCAGTAGTCCGGACAGTGCACTTAACTATGGCTACACCTTC.

This CDR3 reads CASSYSIPGGAGNQPQHF. DNA for the CDR3: TGTGCCAGCAGTTACTCGATTCCCGGCGGGGCGGGCAATCAGCCCCAGCATTTT. This chain connects TRBV6-2 or TRBV6-3 to TRBJ1-5, with D possibly matching TRBD1 (5 bases). Germline CDR1 MNHEY, CDR2 SVGEGT. The CDR3 has 18 residues. Trimming pared 0 bases from V and 2 bases from J, leaving 17 bases between.